Presented here are 32 T cell receptor beta chains from one specimen sequenced in a study of post-analysis software for immune sequencing data (dated by TCRdb to between 2014 and 2017). The paper's findings and limits, for the study overall: A handful of TRBV segments, including TRBV5-6, TRBV5-1 and TRBV20-1, were significantly more frequent in patients than controls.

The method was PCR. TCRdb lists the instrument as Illumina HiSeq 2500. To reduce PCR and sequencing biases, unique molecular identifiers were incorporated into the TCR beta cDNA libraries. Using fastp trimming at Q25 and MiXCR clonotype assembly, TCRdb reanalyzed the public sequencing data and kept in-frame beta chains. Entries that share a CDR3 protein sequence are merged under the most common genes and DNA. In all, the sample holds about 200,000 distinct CDR3 sequences, and 29% of those were seen once. The top ten clonotypes cover roughly 3.4% of the sample. No antigen has been assigned to these receptors. Sequencing was done on a sample of blood. The receptor set was obtained from a girl aged 2-17 years with multiple sclerosis.

The V gene is TRBV10-2, the J gene TRBJ1-5, with 9 positions matching TRBD1. The CDR3 consists of 17 residues. The V gene's germline CDR1 is WSHSY and CDR2 SAAADI. V gave up 1 base and J gave up 2 bases; unmatched junction bases: 6. CDR3 DNA sequence: TGCGCCAGCAGTGAGTACAGGGGGCTTTCGGGCAATCAGCCCCAGCATTTT. It translates to CASSEYRGLSGNQPQHF.

As concerns this clonotype: A much more abundant neighbour one base away suggests this may be a read error. The chain couples TRBV20-1 to TRBJ1-5; D remains unclear. Trimming removed 0 bases at V and 2 bases at J, with 14 bases between. CDR3 length: 16 amino acids. CDR1 is DFQATT, CDR2 SNEGSKA, per germline (reference sequence). The CDR3 region has the DNA TGCAGTGCTAGAGACCGACGCGTTGGGTGCAATCAGCCCCAGCATTTT. Encoded protein: CSARDRRVGCNQPQHF.

This clonotype was counted only a few times. V and J are TRBV28 and TRBJ2-7, with 12 bases identical to TRBD1. The CDR3 has 16 amino acids. The ends lost 5 bases at V and 5 bases at J; junction bases unmatched: 10. Germline lookup yields CDR1 MDHEN and CDR2 SYDVKM. The CDR3, as DNA: TGTGCCAGCAGTACCGCCGGGACAGGGGGCAGGAACGAGCAGTACTTC. Encoded protein: CASSTAGTGGRNEQYF.

The chain couples TRBV7-9 to TRBJ1-2; D is uncertain. Germline V lookup: CDR1 SEHNR, CDR2 FQNEAQ (reference sequence). Trimming removed 3 bases from V and 6 bases from J, with 29 bases in between. The CDR3 loop spans 19 amino acids. The CDR3 protein is CASSLPAVIDQSAYDGYTF. CDR3 sequence (DNA): TGTGCCAGCAGCTTGCCAGCAGTTATAGACCAATCCGCCTATGATGGCTACACCTTC.

The chain uses TRBV6-5 and TRBJ1-1; 7 bases align to TRBD1. The germline CDR1 and CDR2 sequences are MNHEY and SVGAGI. J gave up 5 bases and V 5 bases, and 5 bases lay outside the gene matches. The CDR3 contains 13 residues. DNA of the CDR3: TGTGCCAGCAGTCGCCAGGGGGTTACTGAAGCTTTCTTT. It translates to CASSRQGVTEAFF.

There are many counts of this clonotype. The chain combines TRBV6-5 with TRBJ1-2; 8 positions match TRBD1. After removal of 4 bases from V and 7 bases from J, the junction contained 8 bases not matched to a gene. Germline V gives CDR1 MNHEY, CDR2 SVGAGI. The CDR3 spans 14 residues. The CDR3 DNA reads TGTGCCAGCAGTTTCGCGGACAGGGAGAGTGGCTACACCTTC. It translates to CASSFADRESGYTF.

This clonotype has just a few counts. The chain has TRBV7-9 and TRBJ1-4, with 7 bases fitting TRBD1. Looked up from germline, CDR1 is SEHNR and CDR2 is FQNEAQ (reference sequence). With 5 bases clipped from V and 8 bases from J, the junction kept 5 bases outside the gene matches. The CDR3 is 13 residues long. Here the CDR3 DNA reads TGTGCCAGCAGCGACAGGGTCGGGGAAAAACTGTTTTTT. This encodes CASSDRVGEKLFF.

This clonotype was counted at least ten times. The gene calls are TRBV15 and TRBJ2-1, with TRBD1 matching over 11 bases. Losses at the gene ends were 0 bases for V and 8 bases for J; bases not matched to a gene: 9. Germline CDR1 is LNHNV and CDR2 is YYDKDF (reference sequence). The CDR3 runs 17 residues. The CDR3 here is CATSREGQGGFRDEQFF. The DNA for the CDR3 is TGTGCCACCAGCAGAGAGGGACAGGGGGGTTTTAGGGATGAGCAGTTCTTC. Filled out from reference TRBV15 and TRBJ2-1, the complete variable domain reads DAMVIQNPRYQVTQFGKPVTLSCSQTLNHNVMYWYQQKSSQAPKLLFHYYDKDFNNEADTPDNFQSRRPNTSFCFLDIRSPGLGDTAMYLCATSREGQGGFRDEQFFGPGTRLTVL.

Many counts were recorded for this clonotype. The rearrangement uses TRBV7-9 and TRBJ2-7; tentatively, D is TRBD2 (5 bases). The CDR3 length is 15 residues. Trimming took 5 bases from V and 2 from J, leaving 16 bases between them. Germline V gives CDR1 SEHNR, CDR2 FQNEAQ (reference sequence). CDR3 DNA sequence: TGTGCCAGCAGCGGGTCTAGCCGACAAGCCTACGAGCAGTACTTC. Protein: CASSGSSRQAYEQYF.

This chain joins TRBV30 and TRBJ2-4; 12 bases align to TRBD1. The last part of the DNA fits TRBJ2-7 better; the J call may be wrong. This CDR3 comprises 15 residues. The V gene's germline CDR1 is GTSNPN and CDR2 SVGIG (reference sequence). The CDR3: CAWSVGTGGIYEQYF. The CDR3, as DNA: TGTGCCTGGAGTGTTGGGACAGGGGGCATCTACGAGCAGTACTTC.

The chain employs TRBV6-6 and TRBJ2-1; perhaps TRBD2 as D (6 bases). This CDR3 region has 16 residues. Germline loops: CDR1 MNHNY, CDR2 SVGAGI (reference sequence). Between the trimmed V and J ends, which lost 3 bases and 2 bases, there was a span of 14 bases. The CDR3 nucleotides read TGTGCCAGCAGTTATAGAGTGGGGGGAGCCTACAATGAGCAGTTCTTC. Translated, it gives CASSYRVGGAYNEQFF.

A word on this clonotype: A much more abundant neighbour one base away suggests this may be a read error. The rearrangement joins TRBV7-6 to TRBJ2-3; 8 bases fit TRBD1. This CDR3 is 16 amino acids long. Germline CDR1 and CDR2: SGHVS and FNYEAQ. The CDR3 DNA reads TGTGCCGGCAGCCCCCGGGACAGGAGGATTGGAGATACGCAGTATTTT. This encodes CAGSPRDRRIGDTQYF. The full variable domain, with the rest looked up from reference TRBV7-6 and TRBJ2-3, is GAGVSQSPRYKVTKRGQDVALRCDPISGHVSLYWYRQALGQGPEFLTYFNYEAQQDKSGLPNDRFSAERPEGSISTLTIQRTEQRDSAMYRCAGSPRDRRIGDTQYFGPGTRLTVL.

In regard to this clonotype: This clone may be a read error of a much larger clone one base away. CDR3 region: CASSIRDSVEETQYF. The CDR3 DNA follows: TGCGCCAGCAGCATTCGGGACAGTGTGGAAGAGACCCAGTACTTC. The chain combines TRBV5-1 with TRBJ2-5; TRBD1 agrees at 7 bases. The germline CDR1 and CDR2 sequences are SGHRS and YFSETQ. Losses at the gene ends were 4 bases for V and 3 bases for J; bases not matched to a gene: 9. The CDR3 spans 15 residues. Complete variable domain (other parts from reference TRBV5-1 and TRBJ2-5): KAGVTQTPRYLIKTRGQQVTLSCSPISGHRSVSWYQQTPGQGLQFLFEYFSETQRNKGNFPGRFSGRQFSNSRSEMNVSTLELGDSALYLCASSIRDSVEETQYFGPGTRLLVL.

This clonotype was seen many times. The J gene is TRBJ2-5, the V gene TRBV5-1, with TRBD2 matching 12 bases. V lost 6 bases, J lost 5 bases, and 5 bases stayed unmatched. CDR1 and CDR2 (germline): SGHRS, YFSETQ. The CDR3 totals 14 residues. This CDR3 is CASTTSGGTETQYF. The CDR3 DNA sequence: TGCGCCAGCACGACTAGCGGGGGCACCGAGACCCAGTACTTC. Drawing the rest from reference TRBV5-1 and TRBJ2-5, the complete variable domain is KAGVTQTPRYLIKTRGQQVTLSCSPISGHRSVSWYQQTPGQGLQFLFEYFSETQRNKGNFPGRFSGRQFSNSRSEMNVSTLELGDSALYLCASTTSGGTETQYFGPGTRLLVL.

This clonotype was seen repeatedly, ten times or more. The chain is built from TRBV7-2 and TRBJ1-1, with D possibly being TRBD1 (6 bases). V shed 2 bases and J shed 3 bases, with 10 bases lying between them. Germline V lookup: CDR1 SGHTA, CDR2 FQGNSA. This CDR3 is 14 amino acids long. The CDR3 protein is CASSLRGQDTEAFF. The CDR3 bases are TGTGCCAGCAGCTTACGGGGGCAGGACACTGAAGCTTTCTTT.

This clonotype occurred many times. J is TRBJ2-4 and V is TRBV6-5; 8 bases match TRBD1. The J segment lost 5 bases and the V segment lost 6 bases, leaving 9 bases of the junction unmatched. The CDR3 consists of 15 residues. Germline CDR1 and CDR2: MNHEY and SVGAGI. Here the CDR3 DNA reads TGTGCCAGCAGGGACAGGGAAGAATGGGAAAACATTCAGTACTTC. It translates to CASRDREEWENIQYF.

The CDR3 DNA reads TGCGCCAGCAGTAGGACTAGCGGGGGGCTCCAACCGTACTTC. This encodes CASSRTSGGLQPYF. V usage is TRBV5-1 and J usage is TRBJ2-7; TRBD2 agrees at 14 bases. Trimming cost V 5 bases and J 12 bases; bases outside gene matches: 10. This CDR3 has 14 amino acids. CDR1 and CDR2 from the germline V gene are SGHRS and YFSETQ.

This clonotype was observed a handful of times. The rearrangement links TRBV4-2 to TRBJ2-6; tentative D call: TRBD1 (6 bases). The CDR3 consists of 16 residues. CDR1 and CDR2 from the germline V gene are LGHNA and YNFKEQ. Trimming shortened V by 0 bases and J by 2 bases, and 8 bases separated the two germline ends. CDR3 sequence reads: CASSQEPGAGANVLTF. In DNA, the CDR3 is TGTGCCAGCAGCCAAGAACCAGGGGCTGGGGCCAACGTCCTGACTTTC.

V and J are TRBV3-1 and TRBJ2-1; 8 bases line up with TRBD2. Germline CDR1 LGHDT, CDR2 YNNKEL (reference sequence). J gave up 3 bases and V 4 bases, and 8 bases lay outside the gene matches. The CDR3 totals 16 residues. CDR3 nucleotide sequence: TGTGCCAGCAGCCCCTCCGGGGGGGCAAACTACAATGAGCAGTTCTTC. Translation: CASSPSGGANYNEQFF.

This clonotype occurred once. This chain joins TRBV5-1 and TRBJ2-2; D might be TRBD2 (5 bases). This CDR3 contains 18 residues. The germline V gene has CDR1 SGHRS and CDR2 YFSETQ. Trimming shortened V by 4 bases and J by 1 base, and 20 bases separated the two germline ends. CDR3 DNA sequence: TGCGCCAGCAGCCCCGACTATTGGCGCGTCAGGAACACCGGGGAGCTGTTTTTT. It is translated as CASSPDYWRVRNTGELFF.

This clonotype was found many times. The chain is built from TRBV28 and TRBJ1-2; tentatively, D is TRBD1 (6 bases). Germline values: CDR1 MDHEN, CDR2 SYDVKM. Trimming removed 6 bases at V and 4 bases at J, with 18 bases between. The CDR3 extends over 15 amino acids. In DNA form, the CDR3 reads TGTGCCAGCAGCCCGCCGTGGCGGACAGCCTATGGCTACACCTTC. This translates into CASSPPWRTAYGYTF.

This clonotype has only a few counts. This chain joins TRBV6-5 and TRBJ1-1; D ambiguous. V lost 0 bases to trimming and J lost 1 base, with 18 bases between them. This CDR3 spans 18 amino acids. The germline gives CDR1 MNHEY, CDR2 SVGAGI. The CDR3 loop reads CASSYSIPEFGRNTEAFF. The CDR3 bases are TGTGCCAGCAGTTACTCCATTCCAGAGTTTGGCAGGAACACTGAAGCTTTCTTT.

The V gene is TRBV6-6, the J gene TRBJ1-2; D remains ambiguous. Germline lookup yields CDR1 MNHNY and CDR2 SVGAGI (reference sequence). The CDR3 loop spans 16 amino acids. With 2 bases removed from V and 9 bases from J, the gap between germline ends came to 22 bases. DNA for the CDR3: TGTGCCAGCAGTTACCAACAGTGGCAAATTGGGGATAGCTACACCTTC. This translates into CASSYQQWQIGDSYTF.

This clonotype came up a few times. The chain has TRBV7-2 and TRBJ1-6; weak D call: TRBD1 (6 bases). The germline V gene has CDR1 SGHTA and CDR2 FQGNSA. There are 15 residues in the CDR3. V was trimmed by 1 base and J by 9 bases, leaving 13 bases between them. The DNA for the CDR3 is TGTGCCAGCAGCTTAGACAGGGCCTCGGGTTCACCCCTCCACTTT. Protein sequence: CASSLDRASGSPLHF.

The rearrangement uses TRBV20-1 and TRBJ2-1, with D unresolved. The CDR3 loop spans 15 amino acids. Trimming stripped 1 base from V and 5 bases from J, with 15 bases between. Germline lookup yields CDR1 DFQATT and CDR2 SNEGSKA (reference sequence). The CDR3 is CSARALGWKHNEQFF. CDR3 bases: TGCAGTGCTAGAGCCCTTGGGTGGAAACACAATGAGCAGTTCTTC.

This clonotype was recorded a few times. The chain uses TRBV7-9 and TRBJ2-7; weak D call: TRBD2 (5 bases). Germline-derived CDR1 and CDR2 are SEHNR and FQNEAQ (reference sequence). V shed 5 bases and J shed 5 bases, with 19 bases lying between them. The CDR3 is 15 amino acids. This CDR3 reads CASSPRASPGDEQYF. The CDR3 DNA is TGTGCCAGCAGCCCGAGGGCCTCACCCGGGGACGAGCAGTACTTC.

CDR3 in DNA: TGCAGTGCTACCAAGGGTTTATCTCAGCCCCAGCATTTT. Translated: CSATKGLSQPQHF. The J gene is TRBJ1-5, the V gene TRBV20-1; D ambiguous. Trimming took 4 bases from V and 6 from J, leaving 13 bases between them. The CDR3 sequence is 13 residues long. CDR1 and CDR2 from the germline V gene are DFQATT and SNEGSKA (reference sequence).

This clonotype was recorded at least ten times. V is TRBV5-1 and J is TRBJ2-1; perhaps TRBD1 as D (6 bases). Trimming took 2 bases from V and 0 from J, leaving 12 bases between them. This CDR3 comprises 16 residues. Germline values: CDR1 SGHRS, CDR2 YFSETQ. CDR3: CASSFSGTPSYNEQFF. DNA of the CDR3: TGCGCCAGCAGCTTCTCCGGGACACCCTCCTACAATGAGCAGTTCTTC.

This clonotype was recorded at least ten times. This sequence joins TRBV20-1 and TRBJ2-3, with D perhaps matching TRBD2 (6 bases). Germline CDR1 reads DFQATT; CDR2 reads SNEGSKA (reference sequence). The V end was cut by 6 bases, the J end by 2 bases, with 9 bases between. This CDR3 is 12 amino acids long. For the CDR3, the DNA is TGCAGTGCGGGGACTCCCACAGATACGCAGTATTTT. Encoded protein: CSAGTPTDTQYF.

J is TRBJ1-1 and V is TRBV29-1; no firm D call. This CDR3 has 10 residues. Trimming stripped 4 bases from V and 3 bases from J, with 3 bases between. The germline CDR1 and CDR2 sequences are SQVTM and ANQGSEA. CDR3 sequence (DNA): TGCAGCGTTGCTTACACTGAAGCTTTCTTT. It translates to CSVAYTEAFF.

For this clonotype: One end of the junction is discordant with germline, which a read error may explain. The chain has TRBV12-3 or TRBV12-4 and TRBJ2-7; tentative D call: TRBD2 (6 bases). This CDR3 region has 14 residues. This chain's CDR3 is CASSLAASSYEQYF. For the CDR3, the DNA is TGTGCCAGTAGTTTAGCGGCAAGCTCCTACGAGCAGTACTTC.

This clonotype was observed at least ten times. The chain couples TRBV25-1 to TRBJ2-7; D assignment may be TRBD1 or TRBD2 (6 bases each). Looked up from germline, CDR1 is MGHDK and CDR2 is SYGVNS. The CDR3 loop spans 15 amino acids. Trimming took 3 bases from V and 3 from J, leaving 15 bases between them. The CDR3 nucleotides are TGTGCCAGCAGTGACCCAAAGGGGGGAGACTACGAGCAGTACTTC. Its protein is CASSDPKGGDYEQYF.